This is a list of T cell receptor beta chains from one sample in a study of a mutant IDH1 vaccine in newly diagnosed glioma. Using immunoSEQ multiplex PCR, the repertoire was profiled, and TCRdb retains in-frame clones only, with some absent. The sample records 49,000 or so clones, around 80% being singletons. Their antigen targets remain unknown. The sequenced sample was PBMCs, obtained from a glioma patient whose treatment included an IDH1 peptide vaccine. The receptors shown here come from a woman in her thirties or forties with glioma. The CDR3 runs from the conserved cysteine through the conserved F or W. Fields, in order: clone size, V gene, J gene, D gene, CDR3 length, CDR3 protein, CDR3 DNA. A D gene is named only where the DNA matches it firmly. Expanded clones get a size class; other rows say once, few or many, or leave the size out.

>.|TRBV2|TRBJ1-4|.|15
CASNSDGGLGEKLFF
TGTGCCAGCAATTCCGACGGAGGTTTAGGGGAAAAACTGTTTTTT
>once|TRBV4-1|TRBJ1-1|TRBD1|15
CASSLGQGSSTEAFF
TGCGCCAGCAGCCTAGGACAGGGATCGAGCACTGAAGCTTTCTTT
>few|TRBV19|TRBJ1-6|.|14
CASSTGQVNSPLHF
TGTGCCAGTAGTACGGGACAAGTCAATTCACCCCTCCACTTT
>.|TRBV30|TRBJ2-3|.|15
CAWDPGAYATDTQYF
TGTGCCTGGGACCCTGGCGCCTACGCCACAGATACGCAGTATTTT
>.|TRBV14|TRBJ1-2|.|13
CASSGRDNYGYTF
TGTGCCAGCAGCGGCAGGGACAACTATGGCTACACCTTC
>once|TRBV7-6|TRBJ2-3|.|15
CASSLADGPTDTQYF
TGTGCCAGCAGCTTGGCGGACGGGCCCACAGATACGCAGTATTTT
>.|TRBV5-1|TRBJ2-5|.|14
CASSLGHTEETQYF
TGCGCCAGCAGCTTAGGACACACCGAAGAGACCCAGTACTTC
>.|TRBV7-2|TRBJ2-6|TRBD1|18
CASSGYRGPSSGANVLTF
TGTGCCAGCAGCGGATACAGGGGCCCGAGCTCTGGGGCCAACGTCCTGACTTTC
>.|TRBV15|TRBJ1-3|TRBD1|17
CATSSPYQGEWGNTIYF
TGTGCCACCAGCAGCCCATATCAGGGGGAGTGGGGAAACACCATATATTTT
>.|TRBV5-4|TRBJ2-5|.|15
CASSQQLKFQETQYF
TGTGCCAGCAGCCAACAACTGAAATTTCAAGAGACCCAGTACTTC
>.|TRBV6-5|TRBJ1-2|.|16
CASSYSTLKWGAGYTF
TGTGCCAGCAGTTACTCCACCCTCAAATGGGGGGCTGGCTACACCTTC
>.|TRBV6-1|TRBJ1-2|TRBD1|14
CASGTGSINYGYTF
TGTGCCAGCGGGACAGGGAGTATAAACTATGGCTACACCTTC
>.|TRBV6-5|TRBJ1-5|.|15
CASSYSKASGGPQHF
TGTGCCAGCAGTTACTCGAAGGCTTCTGGGGGGCCCCAGCATTTT
>.|TRBV6-5|TRBJ2-7|TRBD1|15
CASSGSGTGKVEQYF
TGTGCCAGCAGCGGATCGGGGACAGGGAAGGTCGAGCAGTACTTC
>few|TRBV7-6|TRBJ1-1|.|14
CASSFTGLNTEAFF
TGTGCCAGCAGCTTTACAGGGTTGAACACTGAAGCTTTCTTT
>.|TRBV30|TRBJ2-3|TRBD2|16
CAGGRSIAGGEDTQYF
TGTGCCGGGGGGCGGAGTATAGCGGGGGGAGAGGATACGCAGTATTTT
>.|TRBV2|TRBJ1-3|.|12
CASIPVRDTIYF
TGTGCCAGCATCCCCGTGAGGGACACCATATATTTT
>.|TRBV9|TRBJ1-2|.|15
CASSVGAGDYYGYTF
TGTGCCAGCAGCGTAGGAGCAGGGGACTACTATGGCTACACCTTC
>.|TRBV7-2|TRBJ2-7|TRBD2|14
CASSSSGGLGEQYF
TGTGCCAGCAGCTCTAGCGGGGGCTTGGGGGAGCAGTACTTC
>.|TRBV5-4|TRBJ2-7|TRBD2|16
CASSRGLAGDLSEQYF
TGTGCCAGCAGTCGGGGACTAGCGGGGGACCTTAGCGAGCAGTACTTC
>.|TRBV18|TRBJ2-7|.|16
CASSPPGGRGAHEQYF
TGTGCCAGCTCACCACCGGGGGGCCGGGGGGCCCACGAGCAGTACTTC
>.|TRBV5-5|TRBJ1-4|.|15
CASSLWAGVSEKLFF
TGTGCCAGCAGCTTGTGGGCAGGGGTTAGTGAAAAACTGTTTTTT
>.|TRBV30|TRBJ2-3|.|16
CAWRSGVLSYTDTQYF
TGTGCCTGGAGGTCAGGGGTCCTATCTTACACAGATACGCAGTATTTT
>.|TRBV7-3|TRBJ2-2|.|15
CASSLNPIGAGELFF
TGTGCCAGCAGCTTAAATCCCATAGGGGCCGGGGAGCTGTTTTTT
>.|TRBV2|TRBJ2-7|TRBD1|14
CASRAWDSSYEQYF
TGTGCCAGCAGGGCTTGGGACAGCTCCTACGAGCAGTACTTC
>.|TRBV5-5|TRBJ1-5|.|14
CASSLVSAGQPQHF
TGTGCCAGCAGCTTGGTTTCAGCCGGCCAGCCCCAGCATTTT
>.|TRBV7-2|TRBJ2-7|.|13
CASSLGAGTEQYF
TGTGCCAGCAGCTTAGGGGCAGGGACCGAGCAGTACTTC
>once|TRBV10-3|TRBJ1-5|.|17
CAISESYQGLGDQPQHF
TGTGCCATCAGTGAGTCCTATCAGGGTCTGGGCGATCAGCCCCAGCATTTT
>few|TRBV5-1|TRBJ1-1|.|16
CASSLGQGMGNTEAFF
TGCGCCAGCAGCTTGGGACAAGGAATGGGGAACACTGAAGCTTTCTTT
>.|TRBV29-1|TRBJ2-7|.|11
CSARRESEQYF
TGCAGCGCCCGACGAGAGAGCGAGCAGTACTTC
>few|TRBV13|TRBJ1-1|.|15
CASSWGVGEGTEAFF
TGTGCCAGCAGTTGGGGGGTGGGGGAAGGCACTGAAGCTTTCTTT
>.|TRBV5-4|TRBJ2-5|.|17
CASSSPQGAGAQETQYF
TGTGCCAGCAGCTCTCCCCAGGGCGCGGGGGCACAAGAGACCCAGTACTTC
>.|TRBV18|TRBJ2-2|TRBD1|15
CASSPRTGSTGELFF
TGTGCCAGCTCACCAAGGACAGGGTCCACCGGGGAGCTGTTTTTT
>once|TRBV12-5|TRBJ1-2|.|15
CASGLVLGPGYGYTF
TGTGCTAGTGGTTTGGTATTAGGCCCCGGTTATGGCTACACCTTC
>.|TRBV6-5|TRBJ1-2|.|13
CASSYLPNYGYTF
TGTGCCAGCAGTTACCTCCCTAACTATGGCTACACCTTC
>.|TRBV7-9|TRBJ1-6|.|14
CASSPPDQGNDLHF
TGTGCCAGCAGCCCCCCCGATCAGGGGAACGACCTCCACTTT
>.|TRBV18|TRBJ1-1|TRBD1|15
CASSPDRGWNTEAFF
TGTGCCAGCTCGCCGGACAGGGGGTGGAACACTGAAGCTTTCTTT
>.|TRBV7-2|TRBJ2-3|.|15
CASTRAVSATDTQYF
TGTGCCAGCACCCGAGCGGTTAGCGCCACAGATACGCAGTATTTT
>.|TRBV18|TRBJ1-4|.|15
CASSLFEGGNEKLFF
TGTGCCAGCTCCCTTTTCGAGGGGGGCAATGAAAAACTGTTTTTT
>.|TRBV18|TRBJ1-2|.|15
CASSPVTASIYGYTF
TGTGCCAGCTCACCGGTGACAGCTTCCATCTATGGCTACACCTTC
>few|TRBV6-5|TRBJ1-1|TRBD1|12
CASSFPTGEAFF
TGTGCCAGCAGTTTCCCGACAGGGGAAGCTTTCTTT
>.|TRBV10-1|TRBJ1-1|TRBD1|14
CASSDGQANTEAFF
TGCGCCAGCAGTGATGGACAGGCTAACACTGAAGCTTTCTTT
>.|TRBV19|TRBJ2-3|.|15
CASSTASRSTDTQYF
TGTGCCAGTAGTACAGCTAGTCGCAGCACAGATACGCAGTATTTT
>.|TRBV5-4|TRBJ2-1|.|14
CASSLPRRDNEQFF
TGTGCCAGCAGCCTCCCTCGGAGGGACAATGAGCAGTTCTTC
>.|TRBV19|TRBJ2-5|TRBD2|16
CASSISYGGGRETQYF
TGTGCCAGTAGTATTAGTTACGGCGGGGGGCGGGAGACCCAGTACTTC
>.|TRBV30|TRBJ1-2|.|15
CAWSRGDRKTYGYTF
TGTGCCTGGAGTCGGGGAGACAGAAAAACCTATGGCTACACCTTC